This TCR beta chain was obtained from a study of blood T cell repertoires in COVID-19. Whole-study context: The United States, Italy and Spain were the sources of the acute and convalescent COVID-19 samples. T cells, B-cell-depleted T cells, or PBMCs supplied cDNA or gDNA.

The V gene end was trimmed by 5 bases and the J gene end by 0 bases; junction bases not matched to a gene: 6. This CDR3 is built from 16 residues. Per germline, CDR1 LGHNT and CDR2 FRNRAP. Per the original methods: Estimation of nucleated cell counts was performed using reference gene primer amplification. Sequencing was performed with immunoSEQ multiplex PCR; in TCRdb, only in-frame clones are kept and a portion is missing. V and J calls and clone size are given by that table; D and trimming were obtained from the DNA. The sample consists of some 350,000 clones, 75% to 90% of them appearing once. While infection was still active, Seattle patients were enrolled and then followed longitudinally.

This TCR came from a woman in her forties or fifties with COVID-19, enrolled during active disease. Sequencing was performed on peripheral blood. This rearrangement joins TRBV12-5 to TRBJ1-3, with 8 positions matching TRBD1. The CDR3 here is CASGQWTGPSGNTIYF. The CDR3 DNA reads TGTGCTAGTGGTCAGTGGACAGGGCCCTCTGGAAACACCATATATTTT.